Presented here are 13 T cell receptor beta chains from one specimen sequenced in a study of Graves' ophthalmopathy and Graves' hyperthyroidism. The authors amplified TCR beta CDR3 regions, and they did so from RNA transcripts for repertoire sequencing. Investigators did first-round RT-PCR with HTBI primers, then second-round multiplex PCR. Each CDR3 protein is one row after TCRdb ran MiXCR on the multiplex PCR reads. The sample lists under 400,000 distinct CDR3 sequences; about 17% were seen once. Sequencing was carried out using peripheral blood. The source is an adult man with Graves' ophthalmopathy.

This clonotype was picked up many times. The chain joins TRBV6-2 or TRBV6-3 to TRBJ1-2, with no clear D. There are 15 residues in the CDR3. With 6 bases removed from V and 0 bases from J, the gap between germline ends came to 14 bases. In germline, CDR1 is MNHEY, CDR2 SVGEGT. As DNA, the CDR3 is TGTGCCAGCAGGAACCCGGGAAGAACTAACTATGGCTACACCTTC. This translates into CASRNPGRTNYGYTF.

This clonotype was recorded at least ten times. This chain's CDR3 is CASRVGLAEHRGETQYF. CDR3 bases: TGTGCCAGCAGGGTGGGACTAGCGGAACATCGGGGAGAGACCCAGTACTTC. The rearrangement links TRBV2 to TRBJ2-5; 11 bases map to TRBD2. With 6 bases clipped from V and 4 bases from J, the junction kept 13 bases outside the gene matches. CDR1 is SNHLY, CDR2 FYNNEI, per germline. The CDR3 totals 17 residues.

This clonotype was counted many times. V and J are TRBV6-5 and TRBJ1-5; possible D gene TRBD1, 6 bases. The germline V gene has CDR1 MNHEY and CDR2 SVGAGI. The CDR3 spans 15 residues. The V gene lost 6 bases and the J gene lost 6 bases, with 18 bases spanning the gap. CDR3: CASRSLTGISQPQHF. CDR3 DNA: TGTGCCAGCAGAAGCCTGACAGGAATCAGTCAGCCCCAGCATTTT.

This clonotype occurred many times. The V call is TRBV4-3, the J call TRBJ1-2, with D tentatively TRBD1 (5 bases). The V and J ends lost 0 bases and 8 bases respectively, with 16 bases between them. The CDR3 covers 15 residues. The germline V gene has CDR1 LGHNA and CDR2 YSLEER. In DNA form, the CDR3 reads TGCGCCAGCAGCCAAGATGTTACGGGGCCCTACGGCTACACCTTC. Encoded protein: CASSQDVTGPYGYTF.

This clonotype was seen repeatedly, ten times or more. The chain combines TRBV3-1 with TRBJ2-7; D gene ambiguous. V lost 3 bases and J 7 bases, leaving 7 bases between the germline ends. Per the germline V gene, CDR1 is LGHDT and CDR2 is YNNKEL (reference sequence). This CDR3 has 11 amino acids. DNA of the CDR3: TGTGCCAGCAGCCACTTAGAGGAGCAGTACTTC. It encodes CASSHLEEQYF.

This clonotype was detected only a few times. The chain recombines TRBV12-3 or TRBV12-4 with TRBJ1-2; no clear D. Trimming removed 2 bases at V and 4 bases at J, with 11 bases between. The CDR3 consists of 14 residues. The CDR3 DNA sequence: TGTGCCAGCAGTTTACAAGGGTCGGGCTATGGCTACACCTTC. Amino acid sequence: CASSLQGSGYGYTF.

The V gene is TRBV7-9, the J gene TRBJ2-7; 7 bases match TRBD2. Germline CDR1 and CDR2: SEHNR and FQNEAQ (reference sequence). CDR3 length: 15 amino acids. Trimming cost V 3 bases and J 1 base; bases outside gene matches: 6. The CDR3 protein is CASSLGGGYSYEQYF. CDR3 coding DNA: TGTGCCAGCAGCTTGGGCGGGGGTTATTCCTACGAGCAGTACTTC.

This clonotype was recorded at least ten times. The chain is built from TRBV30 and TRBJ2-5; 9 nucleotides align to TRBD2. V shed 0 bases, J shed 2 bases, and the junction held 4 bases outside the gene matches. The germline V gene has CDR1 GTSNPN and CDR2 SVGIG (reference sequence). The CDR3 is 15 amino acids. CDR3 residues: CAWSVLTSGQETQYF. The CDR3 bases are TGTGCCTGGAGTGTTCTAACTAGCGGGCAAGAGACCCAGTACTTC.

This clonotype was found many times. The J gene is TRBJ2-7, the V gene TRBV20-1, with TRBD2 matching over 7 bases. CDR1 and CDR2 (germline): DFQATT, SNEGSKA (reference sequence). CDR3 size: 14 residues. With V trimmed by 3 bases and J by 2 bases, 7 bases remained unmatched. CDR3 residues: CSASQGLAAYEQYF. As DNA, the CDR3 is TGCAGTGCTAGCCAGGGTCTAGCGGCCTACGAGCAGTACTTC.

This clonotype was found many times. J is TRBJ2-7 and V is TRBV29-1; 11 bases are a match to TRBD1. CDR3 length: 13 residues. The V gene's germline CDR1 is SQVTM and CDR2 ANQGSEA. J gave up 6 bases and V 7 bases, and 8 bases lay outside the gene matches. In DNA, the CDR3 is TGCAGCGCCTGGACAGGGGGCAGGGCCGAGCAGTACTTC. Translated: CSAWTGGRAEQYF.

Many counts were recorded for this clonotype. J is TRBJ2-5 and V is TRBV6-1; no clear D. Germline CDR1 and CDR2: MNHNS and SASEGT. The V and J ends lost 1 base and 3 bases respectively, with 6 bases between them. CDR3 size: 13 residues. CDR3 loop: CASSEGLEETQYF. For the CDR3, the DNA is TGTGCCAGCAGTGAAGGGCTAGAAGAGACCCAGTACTTC.

A word on this clonotype: A clone one base away is much larger, so this may be a read error. The chain couples TRBV11-2 to TRBJ2-2; 12 positions match TRBD1. Germline values: CDR1 SGHAT, CDR2 FQNNGV. The CDR3 is 18 amino acids. In nucleotides, the CDR3 is TGTTCCAGCAGCTTATTTACGGGACAGGGGGCGGGCACCGGGGAGCTGTTTTTT. Translating it yields CSSSLFTGQGAGTGELFF. Full variable domain (remainder filled in from reference TRBV11-2 and TRBJ2-2): EAGVAQSPRYKIIEKRQSVAFWCNPISGHATLYWYQQILGQGPKLLIQFQNNGVVDDSQLPKDRFSAERLKGVDSTLKIQPAKLEDSAVYLCSSSLFTGQGAGTGELFFGEGSRLTVL.

This clonotype was detected only a few times. This CDR3 is CASSQDGDREVRGYGYTF. The CDR3 coding sequence is TGCGCCAGCAGCCAAGATGGGGACAGGGAGGTACGGGGCTATGGCTACACCTTC. The rearrangement links TRBV4-3 to TRBJ1-2; TRBD1 matches 9 bases. Losses at the gene ends were 0 bases for V and 4 bases for J; bases not matched to a gene: 12. The CDR3 sequence is 18 residues long. CDR1 is LGHNA, CDR2 YSLEER, per germline.